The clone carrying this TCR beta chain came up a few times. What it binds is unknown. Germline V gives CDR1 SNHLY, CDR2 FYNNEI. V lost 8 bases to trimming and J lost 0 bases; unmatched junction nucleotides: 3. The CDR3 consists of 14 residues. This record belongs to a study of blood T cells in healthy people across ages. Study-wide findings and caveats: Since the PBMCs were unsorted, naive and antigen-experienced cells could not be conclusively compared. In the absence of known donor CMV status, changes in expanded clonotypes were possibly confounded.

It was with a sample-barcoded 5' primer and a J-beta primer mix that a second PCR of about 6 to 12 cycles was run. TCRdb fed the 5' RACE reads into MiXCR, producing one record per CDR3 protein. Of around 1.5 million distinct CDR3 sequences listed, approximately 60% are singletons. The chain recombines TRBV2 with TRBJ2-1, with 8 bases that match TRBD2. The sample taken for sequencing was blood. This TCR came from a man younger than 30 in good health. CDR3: CASRSGSSYNEQFF. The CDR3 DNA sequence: TGTGCCAGCCGAAGCGGGAGCTCCTACAATGAGCAGTTCTTC.